This T cell receptor (beta chain) came from a study of shared clonotypes between healthy human individuals (dated by TCRdb to 2018 to 2021). For context, the study as a whole: A few men and two women, aged 18 to 49 years, made up the cohort. For each donor, CD4 naive and CD4 memory were each given three plates, CD8 naive was given two plates, and CD8 memory was given one plate. To increase sequencing depth and limit assay-specific biases, TCR repertoire library preparation and sequencing were carried out by different laboratories using diverse techniques. Each donor's leukapheresis produced roughly between roughly 0.85 and 10 billion PBMCs. The study deeply sequenced blood TCR repertoires of about 5 healthy adults to estimate repertoire size and the extent of clonotype sharing between individuals. Overall study results and their limits: Incomplete sequencing was indicated by rarefaction of sorted-subset datasets, despite the large sequencing depth. Compared with non-shared clonotypes, clonotypes shared by all four sorted-subset donors had higher generation probabilities. Naive subsets generally had larger estimated clonotype richness than memory subsets. Only blood was sampled, and tissue TCR repertoires likely differ from those in blood. Because the study included a small number of donors, the genetic and exposure-history diversity represented was limited. Pairwise subsampling indicated that sequencing depth was expected to affect the degree of clonotype sharing among donors. Sharing across four donors was observed for around 5% of naive CD4, under 4% of naive CD8, 2% to 2.5% of memory CD4, and around 0.4% of memory CD8 clonotypes.

For the CD8 naive samples, CD45RO-negative cells were positively selected for CCR7, yielding a CD45RA+CCR7+ population from which TemRA cells were excluded. The donors were healthy, HIV-negative adults who had no recently reported acute infections or vaccinations. Only Caucasian adults living in Nashville, Tennessee, USA were represented among the donors. After blood collection by leukapheresis, PBMCs were isolated using Ficoll-Histopaque density gradient centrifugation and then cryopreserved in the vapor phase of liquid nitrogen. Analytical flow cytometry was used to check the purity and quantity of every magnetically sorted T cell population. From each sorted fraction, genomic DNA was isolated and quantified by UV absorbance on a Nanodrop 2000c. On this clone itself: Its antigen is unknown. Qualities for individual bases were not recorded, and no much larger clone is one base off.

CDR1 SGHAT and CDR2 FQNNGV are derived from the germline V gene. Its CDR3 holds 15 amino acids, cysteine through phenylalanine. Left in the record is the CDR3 DNA by itself, 45 bases read in frame from the first base. The V end gives up 5 bases and the J end 3 bases, leaving 10 bases in the junction not matched to a gene. Using the deep immunoSEQ assay, multiplex PCR amplified TCR CDR3 regions from genomic DNA. Extracted genomic DNA from each cell subset was distributed evenly across all wells of several immunoSEQ 96-well plates, and each plate was treated as a replicate. For sorted subsets, 200 to 250 ng genomic DNA, equal to some 28,000 T cell genomes, was loaded into each replicate PCR. Purified libraries were measured with a Qubit 3.0 fluorometer, size-checked on a Bioanalyzer 2100, and measured again with the KAPA Library Quantification kit. A separate single-read 150-cycle Illumina NextSeq 550 flow cell was used to sequence each immunoSEQ 96-well plate. The authors processed their data as follows. Because the immunoSEQ output included only junctional sequences and no quality scores, the filtering could not be the same as the filtering used for full-length reads. To assign V/J genes and CDR3, sequences were annotated using PyIR, a Python wrapper for IgBLAST v1.9, with IMGT germline references. Any read was removed if the V/J assignment was weak (E-value above 1e-6), the CDR3 was missing, or the read contained stop codons, out-of-frame junctions, or ambiguous translated residues. V3J clonotypes were defined by identical inferred V gene, J gene, and CDR3 amino acid sequence. Percentage overlap between repertoires was calculated by dividing the number of shared unique clonotypes by the size of the smaller repertoire. Repertoire richness was assessed with RTK rarefaction, the Chao1 estimator, and Recon v2.1 estimates of unobserved clonotypes. For all TCRbeta clonotypes obtained by the gDNA method from a few donors, generation probabilities were computed with OLGA. Held by TCRdb, this immuneACCESS table contains in-frame sequences only and omits some clones. Under half of the omission traces to an unresolved V gene where checked; the cause of the rest is unknown. V, J and clone size reflect that table, while D and trimming were determined from the DNA. This sample is represented by roughly 2,000,000 clones; roughly 93% of them were singletons. The top ten clones comprise around 1.7% of the sample.

The chain is made from TRBV11-2 and TRBJ2-7; 7 nucleotides in the junction match TRBD1. This clonotype was sampled from a man between 18 and 29 years old in good health. Some clones in this sample may be carry-over from other donors' samples. Sample: naive CD8+ T cells from PBMCs. The intended sense of this specimen's cell subset or site label: CD45RA+CCR7+. The nucleotide sequence is given as TGTGCCAGCAGCAGTCGGGACAGTGATTTCTACGAGCAGTACTTC. Translated, this gives CASSSRDSDFYEQYF.